This T cell receptor (beta chain) was sequenced in a study of post-analysis software for immune sequencing data. Study details: Some patients lacked subtype; others had relapsing-remitting, secondary progressive or progressive-relapsing disease.

Unique-molecular-identifier-tagged TCR beta cDNA libraries were used. From approximately 0.95 to 9.8 million T cells, hundreds of thousands of cDNA molecules were obtained. TCRdb reanalysed the PCR reads using MiXCR and keeps one entry per CDR3 protein. The data contain 650,000 to 850,000 distinct CDR3 sequences, under 60% of them singletons. Study findings and constraints: Significantly decreased normalized Chao1 diversity was recorded for multiple sclerosis patients relative to controls.

As for this clonotype: The antigen is undetermined.

The receptor comes from a girl under 18 with multiple sclerosis. The sample taken for sequencing was blood.

CDR3 sequence: CASPTGAANQPQHF. CDR3 sequence (DNA): TGCGCCAGCCCTACAGGGGCCGCCAATCAGCCCCAGCATTTT. The chain has TRBV5-1 and TRBJ1-5; TRBD1 agrees at 7 bases. With 7 bases clipped from V and 3 bases from J, the junction kept 7 bases outside the gene matches. Germline CDR1 is SGHRS and CDR2 is YFSETQ. The CDR3 is 14 residues long.